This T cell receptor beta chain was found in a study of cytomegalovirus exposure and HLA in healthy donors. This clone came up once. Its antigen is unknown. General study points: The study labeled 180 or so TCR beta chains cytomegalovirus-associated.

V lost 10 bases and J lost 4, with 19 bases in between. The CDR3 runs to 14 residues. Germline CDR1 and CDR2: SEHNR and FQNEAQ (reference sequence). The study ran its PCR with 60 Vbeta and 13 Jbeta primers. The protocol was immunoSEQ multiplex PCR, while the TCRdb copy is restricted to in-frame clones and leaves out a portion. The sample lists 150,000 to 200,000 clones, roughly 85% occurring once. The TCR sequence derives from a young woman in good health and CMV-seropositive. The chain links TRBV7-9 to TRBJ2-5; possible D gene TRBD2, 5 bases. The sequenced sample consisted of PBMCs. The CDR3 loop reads CANSNLGSGETQYF. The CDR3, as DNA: TGTGCCAACTCAAATCTGGGGAGTGGAGAGACCCAGTACTTC.